A single sample gave rise to the 6 T cell receptor beta chains below, sequenced in a study of cytomegalovirus exposure and HLA in healthy donors. The table came from immunoSEQ multiplex PCR; TCRdb's copy has only in-frame clones and leaves some out. The sample gives about 160,000 clones, 89% of which show up once; 10% is in the top ten. Sequenced material: PBMCs. The receptors shown here come from a woman younger than 35 in good health and CMV-seropositive.

The chain recombines TRBV9 with TRBJ2-1, with 16 nucleotides matching TRBD2. Germline V gives CDR1 SGDLS, CDR2 YYNGEE. The CDR3 covers 17 residues. The trim removed 0 bases at V and 9 bases at J, leaving 6 bases unmatched. CDR3 sequence: CASSVGGLAGGPIEQFF. The CDR3 DNA sequence: TGTGCCAGCAGCGTAGGGGGACTAGCGGGAGGGCCTATTGAGCAGTTCTTC.

V usage is TRBV7-2 and J usage is TRBJ1-4, with a possible D match to TRBD1 (6 bases). The CDR3 consists of 16 residues. Germline V gene data show CDR1 as SGHTA and CDR2 as FQGNSA. Deletions cut 5 bases from V and 0 bases from J, with 13 bases between. CDR3 sequence: CASSRLGGATNEKLFF. As DNA, the CDR3 is TGTGCCAGCAGCAGACTTGGGGGCGCAACTAATGAAAAACTGTTTTTT.

The chain uses TRBV7-3 and TRBJ2-5, with TRBD1 as a possible D gene (5 bases). Germline-derived CDR1 and CDR2 are SGHTA and FQGTGA. The V end was cut by 4 bases, the J end by 5 bases, with 17 bases between. This CDR3 contains 15 residues. The CDR3 sequence is CASSSGQGSLETQYF. The CDR3 nucleotides read TGTGCCAGCAGCTCAGGCCAGGGTAGCCTGGAGACCCAGTACTTC.

The J gene is TRBJ2-2, the V gene TRBV14; no reliable D call. Trimming took 0 bases from V and 8 from J, leaving 7 bases between them. CDR1 is SGHDN and CDR2 is FVKESK in the germline V gene. CDR3 length: 13 amino acids. CDR3 region: CASSQDLRGELFF. As DNA, the CDR3 is TGTGCCAGCAGCCAAGATCTGAGGGGGGAGCTGTTTTTT.

This clone turned up a few times. V is TRBV6-5 and J is TRBJ2-2; 8 bases are a match to TRBD2. The CDR3 sequence is 16 residues long. Trimming removed 4 bases from V and 1 base from J; junction bases left unmatched: 5. The V gene's germline CDR1 is MNHEY and CDR2 SVGAGI. This chain's CDR3 is CASSSPGLGNTGELFF. In DNA, the CDR3 is TGTGCCAGCAGTTCTCCGGGACTAGGGAACACCGGGGAGCTGTTTTTT.

The CDR3 is CASSVSGTGPYEQYF. In nucleotides, the CDR3 is TGCGCCAGCAGCGTCTCCGGGACAGGGCCTTACGAGCAGTACTTC. The rearrangement uses TRBV5-1 and TRBJ2-7; 9 positions agree with TRBD1. The CDR3 has 15 residues. Per the germline V gene, CDR1 is SGHRS and CDR2 is YFSETQ. After removal of 4 bases from V and 4 bases from J, the junction contained 9 bases not matched to a gene.